Here is one T cell receptor beta chain with its context. The target antigen is unknown. This record belongs to a study of cytomegalovirus exposure and HLA in healthy donors. Study-level results: Three chains tied to CMV proved CMV antigen-specific in vitro. Association of a missense DCLRE1C variant with TCR beta V- and J-gene trimming was reported in a later analysis.

Trimming removed 5 bases from V and 6 bases from J, with 23 bases in between. The CDR3 runs 17 residues. CDR1 is SGHTA, CDR2 FQGNSA, per germline. PCR used 60 Vbeta primers and 13 Jbeta primers. The assay was immunoSEQ multiplex PCR, and TCRdb's table has in-frame clones only and misses some. The sample lists roughly 190,000 clones, 70% to 80% occurring once. Among the donors, all were healthy bone marrow donors. There were likely unrecorded immune exposures, though donors were nominally healthy when sampled. The V and J genes are TRBV7-2 and TRBJ2-4; D might be TRBD2 (6 bases). The source material was PBMCs. This clonotype was obtained from a woman aged 45-59 years in good health and CMV-seronegative. Here the CDR3 DNA reads TGTGCCAGCAGCCTAGGCGGGGCGACAGCAGCAGCAAACATTCAGTACTTC. Amino acid sequence: CASSLGGATAAANIQYF.